One sample yielded the 27 T cell receptor beta chains listed below, sequenced in a study of blood T cell repertoires in COVID-19. Measured with immunoSEQ multiplex PCR; TCRdb has only the in-frame clones, and not every one. The table includes over 70,000 clones, 78% detected once. Sample: peripheral blood. The receptors were gathered from a man in his sixties or seventies with COVID-19, enrolled during active disease.

This clone was recorded a few times. The gene calls are TRBV27 and TRBJ1-2; a possible D gene is TRBD1 (6 bases). The CDR3 totals 13 residues. The germline V gene has CDR1 MNHEY and CDR2 SMNVEV (reference sequence). V lost 3 bases, J lost 5 bases, and 10 bases lay in between. The CDR3 region is CASSFQGLYGYTF. CDR3 nucleotides: TGTGCCAGCAGTTTCCAGGGGTTATATGGCTACACCTTC.

This sequence joins TRBV7-6 and TRBJ1-1, with D possibly TRBD1 on 5 matching bases. CDR1 and CDR2 from the germline V gene are SGHVS and FNYEAQ. V lost 4 bases and J lost 0, with 6 bases in between. The CDR3 consists of 13 residues. This CDR3 reads CASSSQVNTEAFF. The CDR3 DNA reads TGTGCCAGCAGCTCACAGGTGAACACTGAAGCTTTCTTT.

The rearrangement joins TRBV10-1 to TRBJ2-7; tentatively, D is TRBD1 (5 bases). The CDR3 spans 16 residues. The V end was cut by 0 bases, the J end by 5 bases, with 17 bases between. Germline values: CDR1 WNHNN, CDR2 SYGVQD (reference sequence). CDR3 region: CASSESGSFRAHEQYF. In nucleotides, the CDR3 is TGCGCCAGCAGTGAGTCCGGCTCTTTCAGGGCCCACGAGCAGTACTTC.

The chain combines TRBV5-1 with TRBJ1-4; no clear D gene. There are 15 residues in the CDR3. CDR1 is SGHRS, CDR2 YFSETQ, per germline. V gave up 0 bases and J gave up 8 bases, with 14 bases separating them. The CDR3 spells CASSLGATSGEKLFF. CDR3 coding DNA: TGCGCCAGCAGCTTGGGGGCAACGTCGGGGGAAAAACTGTTTTTT.

The V and J genes are TRBV21-1 and TRBJ2-7; TRBD2, as called in the table, went unchecked against the DNA. TRBV21-1 is shown as a pseudogene. This CDR3 contains 18 residues. The chain's CDR3 is CASSKAGTRRAPSYEQYF. The DNA of the CDR3 is TGTGCCAGCAGCAAAGCTGGGACTAGGAGGGCACCCTCCTACGAGCAGTACTTC.

The chain uses TRBV6-4 and TRBJ2-1; 11 bases are a match to TRBD2. Looked up from germline, CDR1 is MRHNA and CDR2 is SNTAGT. V was pared by 3 bases and J by 10 bases, with 14 bases of the junction left unmatched. This CDR3 has 17 residues. In nucleotides, the CDR3 is TGTGCCAGCAGTGAAACGGCGTTAGCGGGGGGGAGTCGAGAGCAGTTCTTC. Amino acid sequence: CASSETALAGGSREQFF.

V and J are TRBV10-3 and TRBJ1-2; TRBD1 matches 9 bases. J was trimmed by 6 bases and V by 6 bases; bases with no gene match: 8. This CDR3 spans 14 amino acids. Looked up from germline, CDR1 is ENHRY and CDR2 is SYGVKD. The CDR3 sequence: CAISRQGVMDGYTF. Here the CDR3 DNA reads TGTGCCATCAGCCGACAGGGGGTAATGGATGGCTACACCTTC.

The chain combines TRBV9 with TRBJ1-3, with D unresolved. The V end lost 1 base, the J end lost 0 bases, and 11 bases lay between the germline ends. Germline V gene data show CDR1 as SGDLS and CDR2 as YYNGEE. The CDR3 sequence is 16 residues long. CDR3 protein: CASSVQAGSSGNTIYF. The CDR3 bases are TGTGCCAGCAGCGTACAGGCGGGTAGCTCTGGAAACACCATATATTTT.

The CDR3 spells CASTNGDWTGGSNTGELFF. The CDR3 DNA is TGTGCCAGTACCAACGGCGATTGGACAGGGGGGTCCAACACCGGGGAGCTGTTTTTT. This chain connects TRBV19 to TRBJ2-2; 10 bases agree with TRBD1. The V gene end was trimmed by 7 bases and the J gene end by 2 bases; junction bases not matched to a gene: 16. The V gene's germline CDR1 is LNHDA and CDR2 SQIVND (reference sequence). The CDR3 sequence is 19 residues long.

The chain carries TRBV6-6 and TRBJ1-2; TRBD1 aligns across 8 bases. Germline V CDR1 and CDR2: MNHNY, SVGAGI (reference sequence). The CDR3 spans 13 residues. V gave up 9 bases and J gave up 4 bases; unmatched junction bases: 7. The CDR3 DNA reads as TGTGCCAGTCTGGACAGGGAAAGCTATGGCTACACCTTC. Protein product: CASLDRESYGYTF.

The rearrangement uses TRBV9 and TRBJ2-1; 10 nucleotides line up with TRBD2. This CDR3 is built from 17 residues. Germline CDR1 and CDR2: SGDLS and YYNGEE. The V gene end was trimmed by 4 bases and the J gene end by 3 bases; junction bases not matched to a gene: 10. CDR3 coding DNA: TGTGCCAGCAGCCCCCGAGACAGCGGGGGGGGCTACAATGAGCAGTTCTTC. Amino acid sequence: CASSPRDSGGGYNEQFF.

V usage is TRBV19 and J usage is TRBJ2-7; possibly TRBD2 for D (5 bases). Trimming left V 4 bases short and J 2 bases short, with 12 bases between. Germline V gives CDR1 LNHDA, CDR2 SQIVND (reference sequence). The CDR3 runs to 14 residues. The CDR3 DNA follows: TGTGCCAGTAGTACCGGGCTCGGGACCTACGAGCAGTACTTC. Translated, it gives CASSTGLGTYEQYF. Full variable domain (rest looked up from reference TRBV19 and TRBJ2-7): DGGITQSPKYLFRKEGQNVTLSCEQNLNHDAMYWYRQDPGQGLRLIYYSQIVNDFQKGDIAEGYSVSREKKESFPLTVTSAQKNPTAFYLCASSTGLGTYEQYFGPGTRLTVT.

The chain carries TRBV30 and TRBJ2-5; weak D call: TRBD2 (6 bases). The length of the CDR3 is 14 residues. Germline values: CDR1 GTSNPN, CDR2 SVGIG (reference sequence). The germline V and J ends were trimmed by 0 bases and 1 base, with 9 bases remaining between them. The CDR3 sequence is CAWSVGGTQETQYF. The CDR3 coding sequence is TGTGCCTGGAGTGTTGGAGGGACCCAAGAGACCCAGTACTTC.

The chain has TRBV10-3 and TRBJ1-2; 10 nucleotides line up with TRBD1. The germline V gene has CDR1 ENHRY and CDR2 SYGVKD. V was clipped by 4 bases and J by 2 bases; unmatched bases: 4. The CDR3 is 15 amino acids. CDR3 protein: CAISAGDRGNYGYTF. The CDR3 DNA follows: TGTGCCATCAGTGCCGGGGACAGGGGAAACTATGGCTACACCTTC.

The CDR3 region has the DNA TGTGCCAGCAGAGACAGGGGTTCCACGGGGGAAAAACTGTTTTTT. Its translation: CASRDRGSTGEKLFF. The chain is built from TRBV2 and TRBJ1-4; 8 bases align to TRBD1. This CDR3 spans 15 amino acids. V gave up 6 bases and J gave up 8 bases; unmatched junction bases: 11. CDR1 and CDR2 (germline): SNHLY, FYNNEI.

The chain joins TRBV18 to TRBJ1-2; D is ambiguous. Trimming took off 1 base at V and 0 bases at J, with 12 bases between the two ends. The CDR3 has 16 residues. Germline assignment: CDR1 KGHSH and CDR2 LQKENI. This chain's CDR3 is CASSPRSSLTNYGYTF. In DNA, the CDR3 is TGTGCCAGCTCACCACGGTCCAGTCTCACTAACTATGGCTACACCTTC.

This chain links TRBV4-3 with TRBJ1-2; TRBD1 might be the D (5 bases). The CDR3 contains 15 residues. Trimming took off 0 bases at V and 4 bases at J, with 12 bases between the two ends. Germline lookup yields CDR1 LGHNA and CDR2 YSLEER. Here the CDR3 reads CASSQETDIAYGYTF. CDR3 nucleotides: TGCGCCAGCAGCCAAGAGACAGATATAGCCTATGGCTACACCTTC.

The gene calls are TRBV19 and TRBJ1-5; possible D gene TRBD1, 6 bases. V lost 5 bases and J 3 bases, leaving 8 bases between the germline ends. The CDR3 runs to 13 residues. From germline, CDR1 is LNHDA and CDR2 SQIVND (reference sequence). CDR3 DNA sequence: TGTGCCAGTAGTGGGACACTCAATCAGCCCCAGCATTTT. Protein: CASSGTLNQPQHF.

The V gene is TRBV7-2, the J gene TRBJ2-5, with D perhaps matching TRBD2 (5 bases). This CDR3 is built from 15 residues. V was shortened by 1 base and J by 7 bases, with 16 bases between the two germline ends. CDR1 is SGHTA and CDR2 is FQGNSA in the germline V gene. The CDR3 nucleotides are TGTGCCAGCAGCTTAGTGGAGTTTAACCGGGGGACCCAGTACTTC. The encoded protein is CASSLVEFNRGTQYF.

The chain is built from TRBV10-1 and TRBJ2-7; 9 positions match TRBD2. V trimming: 9 bases; J trimming: 3 bases; junction bases outside the gene matches: 12. Per the germline V gene, CDR1 is WNHNN and CDR2 is SYGVQD (reference sequence). The CDR3 sequence is 15 residues long. The CDR3 sequence is CARGAGIAGDYEQYF. The CDR3, as DNA: TGCGCCAGGGGAGCGGGGATAGCGGGGGACTACGAGCAGTACTTC.

This rearrangement joins TRBV18 to TRBJ1-4, with TRBD1 identical over 9 bases. The CDR3 consists of 19 residues. Per the germline V gene, CDR1 is KGHSH and CDR2 is LQKENI. The V segment lost 3 bases and the J segment 2 bases; nucleotides outside the gene matches: 13. The CDR3, as DNA: TGTGCCAGCTCACCCTTCCCTCCGGGGACAGGGACGACTAATGAAAAACTGTTTTTT. It codes for CASSPFPPGTGTTNEKLFF. Based on the CDR3 plus reference TRBV18 and TRBJ1-4, the full variable domain is NAGVMQNPRHLVRRRGQEARLRCSPMKGHSHVYWYRQLPEEGLKFMVYLQKENIIDESGMPKERFSAEFPKEGPSILRIQQVVRGDSAAYFCASSPFPPGTGTTNEKLFFGSGTQLSVL.

This rearrangement joins TRBV6-1 to TRBJ1-5; 8 bases line up with TRBD1. J was trimmed by 2 bases and V by 1 base; bases with no gene match: 4. Germline loops: CDR1 MNHNS, CDR2 SASEGT. The CDR3 spans 16 residues. CDR3 coding DNA: TGTGCCAGCAGTGAAGTCAGGGGGCCGGGCAATCAGCCCCAGCATTTT. Translating gives CASSEVRGPGNQPQHF.

This chain links TRBV7-9 with TRBJ2-7; D remains ambiguous. Germline values: CDR1 SEHNR, CDR2 FQNEAQ (reference sequence). With 5 bases removed from V and 6 bases from J, the gap between germline ends came to 14 bases. The CDR3 is 13 amino acids. The CDR3 sequence is CASSPLDSREQYF. CDR3 bases: TGTGCCAGCAGCCCCCTCGATAGTCGCGAGCAGTACTTC.

On this clone: This specimen includes other DNA sequences encoding the same CDR3. V is TRBV7-2 and J is TRBJ2-1; 15 nucleotides line up with TRBD2. The CDR3 spans 17 residues. Germline V gene lookup returns CDR1 SGHTA and CDR2 FQGNSA. V was pared by 5 bases and J by 7 bases, with 9 bases of the junction left unmatched. The DNA of the CDR3 is TGTGCCAGCAGCCCCGGACTAGCGGGAGGGCCCGGGAATGAGCAGTTCTTC. Translation: CASSPGLAGGPGNEQFF.

V and J are TRBV9 and TRBJ2-2, with 8 bases matching TRBD1. V was pared by 2 bases and J by 9 bases, with 9 bases of the junction left unmatched. Germline CDR1 and CDR2: SGDLS and YYNGEE. CDR3 length: 15 amino acids. The CDR3 region is CASSVDTGTGRELFF. The CDR3 nucleotides read TGTGCCAGCAGCGTGGATACCGGGACAGGCCGGGAGCTGTTTTTT.

J is TRBJ2-7 and V is TRBV29-1, with D possibly being TRBD2 (5 bases). Between the trimmed V and J ends, which lost 2 bases and 3 bases, there was a span of 14 bases. This CDR3 is 14 amino acids long. Germline CDR1 SQVTM, CDR2 ANQGSEA. This CDR3 is CSVELSRGSYEQYF. CDR3 coding DNA: TGCAGCGTTGAACTGTCTAGAGGGAGCTACGAGCAGTACTTC.

V usage is TRBV7-2 and J usage is TRBJ2-2; maybe TRBD1 (5 bases). This CDR3 has 15 residues. V was clipped by 3 bases and J by 1 base, with 9 bases between them. Germline V lookup: CDR1 SGHTA, CDR2 FQGNSA. The CDR3 loop is CASSFRQLNTGELFF. The CDR3 coding sequence is TGTGCCAGCAGCTTCCGACAGCTGAACACCGGGGAGCTGTTTTTT. Variable domain in full (rest from reference TRBV7-2 and TRBJ2-2): GAGVSQSPSNKVTEKGKDVELRCDPISGHTALYWYRQSLGQGLEFLIYFQGNSAPDKSGLPSDRFSAERTGGSVSTLTIQRTQQEDSAVYLCASSFRQLNTGELFFGEGSRLTVL.